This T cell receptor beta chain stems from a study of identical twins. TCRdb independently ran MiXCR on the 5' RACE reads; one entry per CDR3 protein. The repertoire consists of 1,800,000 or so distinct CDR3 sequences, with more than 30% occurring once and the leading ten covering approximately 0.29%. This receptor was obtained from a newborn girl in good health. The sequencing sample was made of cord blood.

In DNA form, the CDR3 reads TGTGCCAGCAGCGCAGGACGGACCACCGGGGAGCTGTTTTTT. This encodes CASSAGRTTGELFF. The V and J genes are TRBV5-4 and TRBJ2-2; D gene unclear. CDR3 length: 14 amino acids. Trimming removed 4 bases from V and 4 bases from J, with 11 bases in between. Germline-derived CDR1 and CDR2 are SGHNT and YYREEE (reference sequence).